There are a few counts of the clone carrying this T cell receptor beta chain. These data originate in a study of blood T cell repertoires in COVID-19. About the research overall: The analysed material was cDNA or gDNA that came from T cells, B-cell-depleted T cells, or PBMCs.

The germline V gene encodes CDR1 MNHEY and CDR2 SVGAGI. This CDR3 contains 14 residues. V was trimmed by 6 bases and J by 6 bases, leaving 12 bases between them. Per the original methods: Reference gene primers were amplified, and this amplification served to estimate nucleated cell counts. Profiled with immunoSEQ multiplex PCR; TCRdb holds only in-frame clones, not every one. V, J and clone size are taken as reported in that table, and D and trimming were inferred from the DNA itself. Of hundreds of thousands of clones in the sample, about nine tenths are singletons; the top ten hold under 1.5%. The gene calls are TRBV6-5 and TRBJ1-6; D might be TRBD1 (6 bases). The TCR sequence derives from a woman between 25 and 40 years old with active or convalescent COVID-19. Sequencing was performed on peripheral blood. CDR3 amino acids: CASSPGGANSPLHF. CDR3 DNA sequence: TGTGCCAGCAGCCCCGGGGGGGCTAATTCACCCCTCCACTTT.